The 17 T cell receptor beta chains below were found in one sample sequenced in a study of control samples from healthy donors and cancer patients. Profiling relied on immunoSEQ multiplex PCR, and the TCRdb table lists in-frame clones only, not all of them. In the table there are some 150,000 clones, 90% to 95% of which are singletons. Sequenced material: PBMCs. Receptors were obtained from a man aged 60 to 75 with colorectal cancer.

The chain combines TRBV6-1 with TRBJ1-2; D is ambiguous. The germline gives CDR1 MNHNS, CDR2 SASEGT. V was clipped by 3 bases and J by 8 bases, with 10 bases between them. The CDR3 contains 12 residues. DNA of the CDR3: TGTGCCAGCAGTGAGGGCGGTCGGGGCTACACCTTC. Translated, it gives CASSEGGRGYTF.

The chain couples TRBV9 to TRBJ1-2; D may be TRBD1 (6 bases). The CDR3 consists of 16 residues. Germline V gives CDR1 SGDLS, CDR2 YYNGEE. Between the trimmed V and J ends, which lost 0 bases and 2 bases, there was a span of 14 bases. The CDR3 DNA sequence: TGTGCCAGCAGCGTAGCCGGGACAATCACCAACTATGGCTACACCTTC. Protein sequence: CASSVAGTITNYGYTF.

Written as DNA, the CDR3 is TGTGCCAGCAGCTTTAATGAAGGCGTTAATGAAAAACTGTTTTTT. This gives the protein CASSFNEGVNEKLFF. This chain connects TRBV7-9 to TRBJ1-4; D gene ambiguous. Per germline, CDR1 SEHNR and CDR2 FQNEAQ (reference sequence). The V gene lost 3 bases and the J gene lost 4 bases, with 12 bases spanning the gap. The CDR3 is 15 amino acids.

The chain is built from TRBV7-2 and TRBJ2-3; D possibly uses TRBD1 or TRBD2 (5 bases each). Trimming stripped 7 bases from V and 2 bases from J, with 13 bases between. The CDR3 covers 14 residues. Germline-derived CDR1 and CDR2 are SGHTA and FQGNSA. The chain's CDR3 is CASNAGTYTDTQYF. The CDR3 nucleotides are TGTGCCAGCAATGCCGGGACCTACACAGATACGCAGTATTTT.

The chain combines TRBV2 with TRBJ2-2; possibly TRBD2 for D (6 bases). This CDR3 is built from 15 residues. V was shortened by 3 bases and J by 4 bases, with 12 bases between the two germline ends. Germline-derived CDR1 and CDR2 are SNHLY and FYNNEI. CDR3 nucleotides: TGTGCCAGCAGTGAGGGCACCGGGGGCACCGGGGAGCTGTTTTTT. It translates to CASSEGTGGTGELFF.

The J gene is TRBJ2-3, the V gene TRBV3-1 (or the pseudogene TRBV3-2), with 7 positions matching TRBD2. With 4 bases clipped from V and 2 bases from J, the junction kept 3 bases outside the gene matches. Germline CDR1 reads LGHDT; CDR2 reads YNNKEL (reference sequence). CDR3 size: 14 residues. CDR3 nucleotide sequence: TGTGCCAGCAGCCCCCGGGACTACACAGATACGCAGTATTTT. Translating gives CASSPRDYTDTQYF.

The chain joins TRBV6-2 or TRBV6-3 to TRBJ1-4, with D tentatively TRBD1 (6 bases). Germline CDR1 and CDR2: MNHEY and SVGEGT. The CDR3 is 16 amino acids. The V end lost 5 bases, the J end lost 0 bases, and 13 bases lay between the germline ends. The CDR3: CASSRDTSPTNEKLFF. CDR3 bases: TGTGCCAGCAGTCGGGACACCAGCCCAACTAATGAAAAACTGTTTTTT.

The chain combines TRBV29-1 with TRBJ2-1; TRBD1 aligns across 7 bases. CDR1 and CDR2 from the germline V gene are SQVTM and ANQGSEA. This CDR3 comprises 13 residues. Unmatched junction bases numbered 6, after V lost 8 bases and J lost 2 bases. For the CDR3, the DNA is TGCAGCCTGAACCAGGGGGCCTACAATGAGCAGTTCTTC. Amino acids: CSLNQGAYNEQFF.

Points on this clone: This specimen includes other DNA sequences encoding the same CDR3. The rearrangement links TRBV5-1 to TRBJ2-3; 8 bases are shared with TRBD1. Looked up from germline, CDR1 is SGHRS and CDR2 is YFSETQ. With 5 bases clipped from V and 6 bases from J, the junction kept 5 bases outside the gene matches. This CDR3 contains 13 residues. The CDR3 DNA reads TGCGCCAGCAGTTCAGGGGGCAGGGATACGCAGTATTTT. Translating gives CASSSGGRDTQYF.

This sequence joins TRBV5-4 and TRBJ1-2; D remains ambiguous. Between the trimmed V and J ends, which lost 0 bases and 3 bases, there was a span of 15 bases. Looked up from germline, CDR1 is SGHNT and CDR2 is YYREEE (reference sequence). The CDR3 is 16 amino acids. The CDR3 spells CASSLGATPLDYGYTF. For the CDR3, the DNA is TGTGCCAGCAGCTTGGGGGCAACCCCCCTGGACTATGGCTACACCTTC.

This chain links TRBV6-5 with TRBJ1-3, with a possible D match to TRBD1 (5 bases). The CDR3 is 15 residues long. Trimming cost V 6 bases and J 0 bases, with 12 bases left between them. Germline CDR1 is MNHEY and CDR2 is SVGAGI. The CDR3 reads CASSRDGDSGNTIYF. The CDR3 DNA reads TGTGCCAGCAGCCGGGACGGGGACTCTGGAAACACCATATATTTT.

This chain joins TRBV19 and TRBJ1-6; D is unresolved. Trimming left V 2 bases short and J 8 bases short, with 7 bases between. This CDR3 has 13 amino acids. Per germline, CDR1 LNHDA and CDR2 SQIVND (reference sequence). This CDR3 reads CASSIRTDSPLHF. CDR3 DNA: TGTGCCAGTAGTATACGGACGGATTCACCCCTCCACTTT.

This clone appeared a few times. The genes are TRBV9 and TRBJ1-1; no firm D call. Germline values: CDR1 SGDLS, CDR2 YYNGEE. The V end was cut by 0 bases, the J end by 1 base, with 4 bases between. The length of the CDR3 is 13 residues. The CDR3 loop is CASSVEGNTEAFF. In nucleotides, the CDR3 is TGTGCCAGCAGCGTAGAGGGGAACACTGAAGCTTTCTTT.

This sequence joins TRBV30 and TRBJ2-1; D is unclear. The length of the CDR3 is 13 residues. Germline V gives CDR1 GTSNPN, CDR2 SVGIG (reference sequence). Trimming stripped 1 base from V and 6 bases from J, with 10 bases between. The CDR3 protein is CAWSEIASNEQFF. The CDR3 DNA is TGTGCCTGGAGTGAAATAGCTAGCAATGAGCAGTTCTTC. Full variable domain (rest looked up from reference TRBV30 and TRBJ2-1): SQTIHQWPATLVQPVGSPLSLECTVEGTSNPNLYWYRQAAGRGLQLLFYSVGIGQISSEVPQNLSASRPQDRQFILSSKKLLLSDSGFYLCAWSEIASNEQFFGPGTRLTVL.

The count of this clone is one. The rearrangement joins TRBV29-1 to TRBJ2-7; 9 nucleotides agree with TRBD1. The CDR3 extends over 12 amino acids. With V trimmed by 7 bases and J by 0 bases, 1 base remained unmatched. Germline CDR1 reads SQVTM; CDR2 reads ANQGSEA. The CDR3 bases are TGCAGCGCGACAGGGGGCTCCTACGAGCAGTACTTC. Its translation is CSATGGSYEQYF.

The chain couples TRBV30 to TRBJ2-3, with a weak D call TRBD1 (6 bases). There are 13 residues in the CDR3. The ends were cut back, 2 bases at V and 1 base at J, with 7 bases in the middle. Germline V lookup: CDR1 GTSNPN, CDR2 SVGIG (reference sequence). The CDR3 sequence: CAWSSGGTDTQYF. For the CDR3, the DNA is TGTGCCTGGAGTTCAGGGGGCACAGATACGCAGTATTTT.

V gene TRBV4-1 combines with J gene TRBJ1-6, with TRBD1 matching 9 bases. Trimming removed 4 bases from V and 6 bases from J; junction bases left unmatched: 10. The germline gives CDR1 MGHRA, CDR2 YSYEKL. This CDR3 is 17 amino acids long. The CDR3 bases are TGCGCCAGCAGCCCACAGGGACAGGGAGAACCTAATTCACCCCTCCACTTT. Translated: CASSPQGQGEPNSPLHF.